What follows describes a single T cell receptor beta chain. The source of the sample is a study of CD8 T cells in Susac syndrome. Study-level information: Blood was drawn from Susac syndrome patients while they were therapy-naive, on corticosteroids, or on intravenous immunoglobulin alone.

The authors carried out high-throughput sequencing of TCR beta. They applied it to CD8+ and CD4+ T cells obtained from blood. After extraction with the RNeasy kit, about 0.5 to 1 ug of the RNA was reverse transcribed using random hexamers. Multiplex immunoSEQ PCR targeted 54 Vbeta and 13 Jbeta TCR beta segments. MiXCR, run by TCRdb on the immunoSEQ multiplex PCR reads, gives a single entry per CDR3 protein. The repertoire includes roughly 160,000 distinct CDR3 sequences, roughly 95% of them detected once, and around 0.12% sits in the top ten. V was pared by 3 bases and J by 2 bases, with 14 bases between. The CDR3 has 14 amino acids. In germline, CDR1 is DFQATT, CDR2 SNEGSKA (reference sequence).

The origin of this receptor is a human donor with Susac syndrome. The rearrangement joins TRBV20-1 to TRBJ2-7, with D unresolved. The source material was CD4+ T cells from PBMCs. The CDR3 DNA follows: TGCAGTGCTAGTGGGGTAATCCAAACCTACGAGCAGTACTTC. Translation gives CSASGVIQTYEQYF.